Listed here are 15 T cell receptor beta chains from one sample, sequenced in a study of shared clonotypes between healthy human individuals. Assay used: immunoSEQ multiplex PCR; TCRdb lists only in-frame clones, some missing. Counted here are about 550,000 clones, over 95% occurring once; the ten biggest clones make up approximately 0.1%. CD8 cells classed as naive were CD45RO-negative and positively selected for CCR7, excluding terminally differentiated effector memory CD45RA+ cells. Sequencing used naive CD8+ T cells sorted from blood. These receptors originate from a woman in her twenties or thirties in good health.

The rearrangement joins TRBV20-1 to TRBJ2-1; D unclear. The germline CDR1 and CDR2 sequences are DFQATT and SNEGSKA (reference sequence). Trimming left V 6 bases short and J 7 bases short, with 10 bases between. The CDR3 totals 11 residues. The CDR3 DNA reads as TGCAGTGCCCCGCCCCTAAATGAGCAGTTCTTC. This translates into CSAPPLNEQFF.

The V call is TRBV6-6, the J call TRBJ2-7; TRBD1 agrees at 8 bases. The CDR3 spans 15 residues. V lost 5 bases and J lost 4; bases outside the gene matches: 10. Germline V gives CDR1 MNHNY, CDR2 SVGAGI (reference sequence). CDR3 sequence: CASSATGTGFYEQYF. Written as DNA, the CDR3 is TGTGCCAGCAGTGCGACCGGGACAGGCTTTTACGAGCAGTACTTC.

This clone was observed a single time. This sequence joins TRBV5-1 and TRBJ2-1; 11 nucleotides align to TRBD2. CDR1 and CDR2 (germline): SGHRS, YFSETQ. The CDR3 is made up of 15 amino acids. Unmatched junction bases numbered 7, after V lost 2 bases and J lost 9 bases. For the CDR3, the DNA is TGCGCCAGCAGCTTTTCTAGCGGGAGGATCGCTGAGCAGTTCTTC. Amino acid sequence: CASSFSSGRIAEQFF.

V usage is TRBV4-1 and J usage is TRBJ1-3, with D unresolved. The CDR3 covers 19 residues. V was trimmed by 3 bases and J by 2 bases, leaving 23 bases between them. Germline values: CDR1 MGHRA, CDR2 YSYEKL. The CDR3 region is CASSQQDVDLVTAGNTIYF. The CDR3 DNA follows: TGCGCCAGCAGCCAGCAGGACGTCGATCTGGTCACGGCTGGAAACACCATATATTTT.

This chain uses TRBV27 with TRBJ1-2; TRBD1 matches at 9 bases. The CDR3 is 17 amino acids. CDR1 MNHEY and CDR2 SMNVEV come from the germline V gene (reference sequence). V was clipped by 0 bases and J by 4 bases; unmatched bases: 9. CDR3 amino acids: CASSLSAGTGKSYGYTF. DNA of the CDR3: TGTGCCAGCAGTTTATCAGCGGGGACAGGGAAATCCTATGGCTACACCTTC.

This sequence joins TRBV2 and TRBJ2-2; TRBD2 agrees at 7 bases. CDR1 and CDR2 from the germline V gene are SNHLY and FYNNEI. This CDR3 comprises 14 residues. Unmatched junction bases numbered 8, after V lost 7 bases and J lost 6 bases. The CDR3 loop is CASTPGLWAGELFF. The CDR3 DNA sequence: TGTGCCAGCACCCCGGGACTATGGGCCGGGGAGCTGTTTTTT.

The genes are TRBV2 and TRBJ2-5; D uncertain. The germline gives CDR1 SNHLY, CDR2 FYNNEI. Trimming cost V 6 bases and J 2 bases, with 7 bases left between them. The CDR3 contains 12 residues. CDR3 residues: CASRGKQETQYF. DNA for the CDR3: TGTGCCAGCAGAGGGAAGCAAGAGACCCAGTACTTC.

This chain connects TRBV6-5 to TRBJ2-7, with D possibly TRBD2 on 6 matching bases. Per the germline V gene, CDR1 is MNHEY and CDR2 is SVGAGI. The CDR3 contains 15 residues. V shed 5 bases and J shed 0 bases, with 14 bases lying between them. The CDR3 coding sequence is TGTGCCAGCAGTGCAGTGCAGCGGGCCTCCTACGAGCAGTACTTC. Translating it yields CASSAVQRASYEQYF.

The rearrangement joins TRBV6-1 to TRBJ2-7, with 9 bases fitting TRBD1. CDR3 length: 15 amino acids. The J segment lost 4 bases and the V segment lost 3 bases, leaving 7 bases of the junction unmatched. Germline V gives CDR1 MNHNS, CDR2 SASEGT. CDR3 residues: CASSDGTGLSYEQYF. CDR3 coding DNA: TGTGCCAGCAGTGACGGGACAGGGCTTTCTTACGAGCAGTACTTC.

The chain couples TRBV5-6 to TRBJ2-5; tentatively, D is TRBD1 (6 bases). The CDR3 runs to 14 residues. From germline, CDR1 is SGHDT and CDR2 YYEEEE. Trimming left V 4 bases short and J 4 bases short, with 14 bases between. The CDR3 reads CASSDLTGLETQYF. DNA of the CDR3: TGTGCCAGCAGCGATTTAACAGGGTTAGAGACCCAGTACTTC.

The chain carries TRBV19 and TRBJ1-1; possible D gene TRBD1, 6 bases. CDR3 length equals 15 residues. Trimming took off 4 bases at V and 4 bases at J, with 16 bases between the two ends. CDR1 and CDR2 from the germline V gene are LNHDA and SQIVND (reference sequence). CDR3 coding DNA: TGTGCCAGTAGTAAGGTAGGGGGGAATCGCACTGAAGCTTTCTTT. Residues: CASSKVGGNRTEAFF.

The CDR3 protein is CASSFPGFVPEQYF. DNA of the CDR3: TGTGCCAGCAGTTTCCCCGGTTTTGTCCCCGAGCAGTACTTC. The chain joins TRBV28 to TRBJ2-7; D not resolved. This CDR3 spans 14 amino acids. In germline, CDR1 is MDHEN, CDR2 SYDVKM. Trimming took 3 bases from V and 6 from J, leaving 15 bases between them.

The V gene is TRBV27, the J gene TRBJ2-1; 11 bases are a match to TRBD2. This CDR3 has 13 residues. Germline V gene sequence: CDR1 MNHEY, CDR2 SMNVEV (reference sequence). J gave up 8 bases and V 7 bases, and 4 bases lay outside the gene matches. CDR3 coding DNA: TGTGCCAGCAAGGCTAGCGGGAGGTATGAGCAGTTCTTC. The encoded protein is CASKASGRYEQFF.

V and J are TRBV25-1 and TRBJ2-7, with 7 bases matching TRBD2. The germline CDR1 and CDR2 sequences are MGHDK and SYGVNS. The CDR3 has 14 amino acids. V lost 5 bases to trimming and J lost 3 bases; unmatched junction nucleotides: 7. CDR3 sequence (DNA): TGTGCCAGCAGTACTGACGGGAGGTACTACGAGCAGTACTTC. This translates into CASSTDGRYYEQYF.

The V call is TRBV25-1, the J call TRBJ2-1, with 9 nucleotides matching TRBD2. Germline V lookup: CDR1 MGHDK, CDR2 SYGVNS. The CDR3 has 15 amino acids. V lost 5 bases and J lost 5; bases outside the gene matches: 7. The CDR3 region has the DNA TGTGCCAGCAGTAGGCGGGAGGGCCCCGACAATGAGCAGTTCTTC. Translated: CASSRREGPDNEQFF.